This T cell receptor (beta chain) was recorded in a study of CD8 T cells in ankylosing spondylitis. Molecular-barcoded quantitative 5'-RACE produced these TCR beta libraries. Using its own MiXCR run on the 5' RACE reads, TCRdb lists one record per CDR3 protein. The table has under 150,000 distinct CDR3 sequences, 9.3% seen once. This CDR3 is 14 amino acids long. Germline CDR1 reads SGHKS; CDR2 reads YYEKEE (reference sequence). V shed 0 bases and J 6 bases; nucleotides not matched to a gene: 1. Study results and limitations: Reports say disease-linked clones showed up significantly more in matched ankylosing spondylitis synovial fluid. Prior literature has documented some motif variants in synovial fluid and blood from reactive arthritis.

This clonotype appeared many times. What it recognizes is unknown. This TCR was sampled from a male donor with ankylosing spondylitis or in good health (not recorded which). The V gene is TRBV5-5, the J gene TRBJ2-2, with 8 bases lining up with TRBD1. Sequencing was carried out using blood, either unsorted or a sorted T cell fraction (not recorded which). In nucleotides, the CDR3 is TGTGCCAGCAGCTTGGTACAGGGGGCCGGGGAGCTGTTTTTT. Residues: CASSLVQGAGELFF.